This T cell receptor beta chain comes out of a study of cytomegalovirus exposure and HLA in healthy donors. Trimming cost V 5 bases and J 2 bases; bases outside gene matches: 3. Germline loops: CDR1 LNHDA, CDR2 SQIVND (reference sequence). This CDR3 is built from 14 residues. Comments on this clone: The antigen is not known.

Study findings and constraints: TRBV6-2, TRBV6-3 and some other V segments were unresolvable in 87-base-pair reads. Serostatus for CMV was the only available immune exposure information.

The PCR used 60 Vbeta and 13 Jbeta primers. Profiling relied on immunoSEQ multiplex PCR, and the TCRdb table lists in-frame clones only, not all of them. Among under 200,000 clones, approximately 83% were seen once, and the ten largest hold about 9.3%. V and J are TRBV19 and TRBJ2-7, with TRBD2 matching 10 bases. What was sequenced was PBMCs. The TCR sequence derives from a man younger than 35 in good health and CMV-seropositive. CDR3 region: CASSSSGGAYEQYF. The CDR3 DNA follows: TGTGCCAGTAGTTCCAGCGGGGGGGCCTACGAGCAGTACTTC.